A single sample gave rise to the 28 T cell receptor beta chains below, sequenced in a study of blood T cell repertoires in COVID-19. Repertoires were generated with immunoSEQ multiplex PCR, while TCRdb's copy carries only in-frame clones and drops some. The sample has approximately 160,000 clones; about 90% are singletons. Sequencing used peripheral blood. These receptors all stem from a woman between 70 and 85 years old with acute or convalescent COVID-19.

This clone showed up just a few times. The V and J genes are TRBV19 and TRBJ1-1; 8 bases are a match to TRBD1. Looked up from germline, CDR1 is LNHDA and CDR2 is SQIVND (reference sequence). V shed 5 bases, J shed 5 bases, and the junction held 10 bases outside the gene matches. The CDR3 covers 15 residues. In nucleotides, the CDR3 is TGTGCCAGTAGTCCTAACACAGGGGGGCGAACTGAAGCTTTCTTT. Its protein is CASSPNTGGRTEAFF.

V is TRBV18 and J is TRBJ2-2; 10 nucleotides agree with TRBD1. Germline CDR1 KGHSH, CDR2 LQKENI. This CDR3 comprises 15 residues. The ends lost 3 bases at V and 5 bases at J; junction bases unmatched: 3. CDR3 amino acids: CASSPRDRGTGELFF. CDR3 nucleotide sequence: TGTGCCAGCTCACCGCGGGACAGGGGAACCGGGGAGCTGTTTTTT.

The J gene is TRBJ2-7, the V gene TRBV4-3, with a weak D call TRBD2 (5 bases). Germline V lookup: CDR1 LGHNA, CDR2 YSLEER. This CDR3 region has 13 residues. With 4 bases removed from V and 4 bases from J, the gap between germline ends came to 11 bases. The CDR3 region is CASSPRAGYEQYF. CDR3 nucleotide sequence: TGCGCCAGCAGCCCGAGGGCCGGTTACGAGCAGTACTTC.

This clone occurred once. This sequence joins TRBV18 and TRBJ1-1, with D perhaps TRBD1 (5 bases). The CDR3 length is 16 residues. The V end lost 3 bases, the J end lost 0 bases, and 14 bases lay between the germline ends. CDR1 KGHSH and CDR2 LQKENI come from the germline V gene. CDR3 in amino acids: CASSPDKLGLNTEAFF. The CDR3 nucleotides are TGTGCCAGCTCACCGGACAAGTTGGGTCTGAACACTGAAGCTTTCTTT.

This clone came up once. The chain joins TRBV9 to TRBJ2-7, with 9 positions matching TRBD1. The CDR3 is made up of 16 amino acids. Germline V gene data show CDR1 as SGDLS and CDR2 as YYNGEE. V lost 4 bases to trimming and J lost 4 bases; unmatched junction nucleotides: 12. The CDR3 here is CASSSRDGTGKYEQYF. The CDR3 DNA is TGTGCCAGCAGCTCAAGGGACGGGACAGGGAAGTACGAGCAGTACTTC.

This chain uses TRBV10-3 with TRBJ2-3; a possible D gene is TRBD1 (5 bases). Trimming left V 3 bases short and J 4 bases short, with 20 bases between. CDR1 is ENHRY and CDR2 is SYGVKD in the germline V gene. The CDR3 spans 17 residues. In DNA form, the CDR3 reads TGTGCCATCAGTGAAGGGCTGGGGCTACCTAGGGCAGATACGCAGTATTTT. Its translation: CAISEGLGLPRADTQYF.

V is TRBV4-3 and J is TRBJ1-1; 10 positions agree with TRBD1. The CDR3 is 13 residues long. Germline V lookup: CDR1 LGHNA, CDR2 YSLEER. Trimming removed 1 base from V and 11 bases from J; junction bases left unmatched: 4. This CDR3 is CASSQGQGAPAFF. The CDR3 DNA sequence: TGCGCCAGCAGCCAAGGACAGGGGGCTCCCGCTTTCTTT.

The chain recombines TRBV2 with TRBJ1-1; D is unresolved. The V end lost 2 bases, the J end lost 1 base, and 11 bases lay between the germline ends. In germline, CDR1 is SNHLY, CDR2 FYNNEI. This CDR3 contains 15 residues. The CDR3 region has the DNA TGTGCCAGCAGTGAAAACCGGAGGACGAACACTGAAGCTTTCTTT. This sequence encodes CASSENRRTNTEAFF. The full variable domain, with the rest looked up from reference TRBV2 and TRBJ1-1, is EPEVTQTPSHQVTQMGQEVILRCVPISNHLYFYWYRQILGQKVEFLVSFYNNEISEKSEIFDDQFSVERPDGSNFTLKIRSTKLEDSAMYFCASSENRRTNTEAFFGQGTRLTVV.

The CDR3 here is CASSGQGLFNEQYF. The CDR3 DNA reads as TGCGCCAGCAGTGGACAGGGCTTGTTTAACGAGCAGTACTTC. The chain carries TRBV5-1 and TRBJ2-7; 8 bases align to TRBD1. The ends lost 5 bases at V and 5 bases at J; junction bases unmatched: 9. The CDR3 runs to 14 residues. Germline loops: CDR1 SGHRS, CDR2 YFSETQ.

This chain connects TRBV5-1 to TRBJ2-3; D possibly corresponds to TRBD2 (5 bases). CDR3 size: 14 residues. CDR1 is SGHRS, CDR2 YFSETQ, per germline. The germline V and J ends were trimmed by 2 bases and 5 bases, with 12 bases remaining between them. This CDR3 reads CASSFLAPGDTQYF. The CDR3 bases are TGCGCCAGCAGCTTCCTAGCTCCGGGAGATACGCAGTATTTT. The full variable domain, rest sourced from reference TRBV5-1 and TRBJ2-3, is KAGVTQTPRYLIKTRGQQVTLSCSPISGHRSVSWYQQTPGQGLQFLFEYFSETQRNKGNFPGRFSGRQFSNSRSEMNVSTLELGDSALYLCASSFLAPGDTQYFGPGTRLTVL.

The chain recombines TRBV20-1 with TRBJ2-1; TRBD2 is a possible D gene (6 bases). Germline assignment: CDR1 DFQATT and CDR2 SNEGSKA (reference sequence). Trimming stripped 3 bases from V and 11 bases from J, with 8 bases between. The CDR3 has 10 residues. CDR3 sequence reads: CSAREGQQFF. CDR3 sequence (DNA): TGCAGTGCTAGGGAGGGGCAGCAGTTCTTC.

The rearrangement joins TRBV19 to TRBJ1-2, with a weak D call TRBD1 (6 bases). Germline lookup yields CDR1 LNHDA and CDR2 SQIVND (reference sequence). This CDR3 is built from 15 residues. Trimming left V 4 bases short and J 0 bases short, with 12 bases between. CDR3 in amino acids: CASSKQGNTNYGYTF. As DNA, the CDR3 is TGTGCCAGTAGTAAACAGGGAAATACTAACTATGGCTACACCTTC.

This clone was seen a single time. V and J are TRBV6-5 and TRBJ1-5; a possible D gene is TRBD1 (6 bases). Germline loops: CDR1 MNHEY, CDR2 SVGAGI. The CDR3 is 13 residues long. V was trimmed by 5 bases and J by 7 bases, leaving 12 bases between them. CDR3 amino acids: CASSLDRLQPQHF. The CDR3 DNA reads TGTGCCAGCAGTCTAGACAGGTTGCAGCCCCAGCATTTT.

The V and J genes are TRBV27 and TRBJ2-2; the match to TRBD2 covers 10 bases. The CDR3 is 17 residues long. The germline gives CDR1 MNHEY, CDR2 SMNVEV (reference sequence). V gave up 1 base and J gave up 4 bases; unmatched junction bases: 6. CDR3 nucleotides: TGTGCCAGCAGTTTATTTCCTAGCGGGAGTCGCACCGGGGAGCTGTTTTTT. Protein sequence: CASSLFPSGSRTGELFF.

V is TRBV27 and J is TRBJ2-5; 10 bases line up with TRBD2. Unmatched junction bases numbered 4, after V lost 3 bases and J lost 3 bases. The V gene's germline CDR1 is MNHEY and CDR2 SMNVEV (reference sequence). The CDR3 totals 15 residues. The CDR3 loop is CASSFGSGGEETQYF. DNA for the CDR3: TGTGCCAGCAGTTTCGGAAGCGGGGGGGAAGAGACCCAGTACTTC.

V is TRBV19 and J is TRBJ2-7; maybe TRBD1 (6 bases). The germline V gene has CDR1 LNHDA and CDR2 SQIVND (reference sequence). CDR3 size: 15 residues. Trimming shortened V by 6 bases and J by 0 bases, and 15 bases separated the two germline ends. The CDR3 DNA follows: TGTGCCAGTAGAAATCAACCGACAGGCTCCTACGAGCAGTACTTC. As protein: CASRNQPTGSYEQYF.

The rearrangement uses TRBV6-1 and TRBJ1-6; unclear D gene. This CDR3 is 14 amino acids long. Germline CDR1 is MNHNS and CDR2 is SASEGT. V lost 0 bases and J lost 6, with 6 bases in between. CDR3 bases: TGTGCCAGCAGTGAAGCGCTAGCTAATTCACCCCTCCACTTT. The encoded protein is CASSEALANSPLHF.

This clone was recorded a few times. The gene calls are TRBV7-2 and TRBJ2-1, with D maybe TRBD2 (6 bases). The CDR3 spans 14 residues. V was shortened by 1 base and J by 9 bases, with 13 bases between the two germline ends. The germline V gene encodes CDR1 SGHTA and CDR2 FQGNSA. The CDR3, as DNA: TGTGCCAGCAGCTTAGGTCCGGGGGTAGGTGAGCAGTTCTTC. Amino acids: CASSLGPGVGEQFF.

The chain links TRBV10-3 to TRBJ1-3; D unclear. V was pared by 6 bases and J by 3 bases, with 15 bases between. This CDR3 region has 15 residues. CDR1 and CDR2 (germline): ENHRY, SYGVKD. The chain's CDR3 is CAIRGSSTLGNTIYF. In DNA form, the CDR3 reads TGTGCCATCAGGGGCTCCTCTACCCTTGGAAACACCATATATTTT.

This chain links TRBV5-1 with TRBJ1-5; 12 bases match TRBD1. V lost 0 bases and J lost 3; bases outside the gene matches: 1. Germline CDR1 is SGHRS and CDR2 is YFSETQ. CDR3 length equals 16 residues. Written as DNA, the CDR3 is TGCGCCAGCAGCTTGGGGGACAGGGGGCACAATCAGCCCCAGCATTTT. Protein sequence: CASSLGDRGHNQPQHF.

The V call is TRBV7-8, the J call TRBJ1-1; no firm D call. Trimming pared 3 bases from V and 0 bases from J, leaving 11 bases between. Per the germline V gene, CDR1 is SGHVS and CDR2 is FQNEAQ. The length of the CDR3 is 15 residues. The DNA for the CDR3 is TGTGCCAGCAGCTTGATGGGAGTTCTGAACACTGAAGCTTTCTTT. It yields the protein CASSLMGVLNTEAFF.

The chain carries TRBV4-1 and TRBJ1-6; 10 bases align to TRBD1. CDR3 size: 16 residues. Germline loops: CDR1 MGHRA, CDR2 YSYEKL. Unmatched junction bases numbered 5, after V lost 0 bases and J lost 9 bases. The CDR3 sequence is CASSQESGDRGSPLHF. In DNA form, the CDR3 reads TGCGCCAGCAGCCAAGAGTCTGGGGACAGGGGTTCACCCCTCCACTTT.

The CDR3 loop reads CATSRGEKRDQPQHF. The CDR3 DNA reads as TGTGCCACCAGCAGAGGGGAAAAGAGGGATCAGCCCCAGCATTTT. The chain recombines TRBV15 with TRBJ1-5; D call uncertain. The germline V and J ends were trimmed by 1 base and 5 bases, with 12 bases remaining between them. This CDR3 contains 15 residues. The V gene's germline CDR1 is LNHNV and CDR2 YYDKDF (reference sequence).

This chain joins TRBV4-1 and TRBJ1-3, with no clear D. This CDR3 has 17 residues. Deletions cut 0 bases from V and 7 bases from J, with 19 bases between. Germline loops: CDR1 MGHRA, CDR2 YSYEKL. The CDR3: CASSQDYGPGVWNTIYF. For the CDR3, the DNA is TGCGCCAGCAGCCAAGACTACGGCCCCGGGGTCTGGAACACCATATATTTT.

The V and J genes are TRBV6-5 and TRBJ2-2; 7 bases match TRBD2. The CDR3 length is 15 residues. Germline CDR1 reads MNHEY; CDR2 reads SVGAGI. The V gene end was trimmed by 2 bases and the J gene end by 2 bases; junction bases not matched to a gene: 2. DNA of the CDR3: TGTGCCAGCAGTTACAGCGGGGCCAACACCGGGGAGCTGTTTTTT. As protein: CASSYSGANTGELFF.

V and J are TRBV6-6 and TRBJ2-1; TRBD1 agrees at 9 bases. Unmatched junction bases numbered 1, after V lost 1 base and J lost 6 bases. Germline V CDR1 and CDR2: MNHNY, SVGAGI (reference sequence). The CDR3 is made up of 14 amino acids. Here the CDR3 reads CASSYLTGGNEQFF. CDR3 nucleotide sequence: TGTGCCAGCAGTTACTTGACAGGGGGCAATGAGCAGTTCTTC.

This clone has only a few counts. This chain uses TRBV7-9 with TRBJ1-1; D is undetermined. The CDR3 runs 13 residues. Per the germline V gene, CDR1 is SEHNR and CDR2 is FQNEAQ (reference sequence). Trimming took off 1 base at V and 4 bases at J, with 7 bases between the two ends. The CDR3 nucleotides are TGTGCCAGCAGCTTAGAGTTAGCCACTGAAGCTTTCTTT. This translates into CASSLELATEAFF.

The V and J genes are TRBV19 and TRBJ2-1; 7 bases fit TRBD1. This CDR3 contains 14 residues. Germline V gene data show CDR1 as LNHDA and CDR2 as SQIVND (reference sequence). After removal of 4 bases from V and 6 bases from J, the junction contained 6 bases not matched to a gene. CDR3 sequence (DNA): TGTGCCAGTAGTAAAATAGACAGGGCCAATGAGCAGTTCTTC. It specifies CASSKIDRANEQFF.